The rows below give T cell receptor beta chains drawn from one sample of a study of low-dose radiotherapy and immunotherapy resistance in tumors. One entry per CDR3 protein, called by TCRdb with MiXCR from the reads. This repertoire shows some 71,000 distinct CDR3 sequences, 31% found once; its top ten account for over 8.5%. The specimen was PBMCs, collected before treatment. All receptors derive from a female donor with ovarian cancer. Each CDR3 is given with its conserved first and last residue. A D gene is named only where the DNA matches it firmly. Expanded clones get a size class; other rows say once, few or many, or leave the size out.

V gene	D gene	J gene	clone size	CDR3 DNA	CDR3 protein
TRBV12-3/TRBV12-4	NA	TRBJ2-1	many	TGTGCCAGCAGTTTTGCTCGGCGGGGTGTGGGGAATGAGCAGTTCTTC	CASSFARRGVGNEQFF
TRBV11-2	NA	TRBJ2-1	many	TGTGCCAGCAGTATAGGGGGACGGGCGGTCAATGAGCAGTTCTTC	CASSIGGRAVNEQFF
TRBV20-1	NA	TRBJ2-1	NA	TGCAGTGCTCTCCGGGGAATTGGTGGATACAATGAGCAGTTCTTC	CSALRGIGGYNEQFF
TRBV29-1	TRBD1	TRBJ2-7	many	TGCAGCGTTGGGACAGGGAGCTACGAGCAGTACTTC	CSVGTGSYEQYF
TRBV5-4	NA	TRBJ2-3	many	TGTGCCAGCAGCCGGGTGGCGACAGGCCGGTGGTATTTT	CASSRVATGRWYF
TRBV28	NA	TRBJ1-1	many	TGTGCCAGCAGCCTCGGTTGGGGGGTGAACACTGAAGCTTTCTTT	CASSLGWGVNTEAFF
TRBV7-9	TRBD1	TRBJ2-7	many	TGTGCCAGCAGCTTAGGGGACAGGATTGGCTACGAGCAGTACTTC	CASSLGDRIGYEQYF
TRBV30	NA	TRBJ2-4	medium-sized	TGTGCCCTCGAGACCAAAAACATTCAGTACTTC	CALETKNIQYF
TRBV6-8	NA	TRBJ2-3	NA	TGTGCCAGCAGTTACGCGGGGGCGGATACGCAGTATTTT	CASSYAGADTQYF
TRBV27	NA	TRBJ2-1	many	TGTGCCAGCAGTTCGTACGGGACCTCGGCCCTGTTCTTC	CASSSYGTSALFF
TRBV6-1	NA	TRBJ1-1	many	TGTGCCAGCAGTGAAGCCCGGAACACTGAAGCTTTCTTT	CASSEARNTEAFF
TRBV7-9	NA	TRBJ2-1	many	TGTGCCAGCAGCTTAATCGCCTTCCATGAGCAGTTCTTC	CASSLIAFHEQFF
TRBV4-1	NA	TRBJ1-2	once	TGCGCCAGCAGCCAAGATCCCGGGGGATTAAACTATGGCTACACCTTC	CASSQDPGGLNYGYTF
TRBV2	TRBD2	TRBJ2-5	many	TGTGCCAGCCAGGGGGCCTGGCTAGCGGGGGGACCTAATCAAGAGACCCAGTACTTC	CASQGAWLAGGPNQETQYF
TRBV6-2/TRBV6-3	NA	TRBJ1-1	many	TGTGCCAGCAGTTACCCGAAGGGGGGATCTACGACTGAAGCTTTCTTT	CASSYPKGGSTTEAFF
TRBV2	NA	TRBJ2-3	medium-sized	TGTGCCAGCAACGGGGTGTTTACCAACACAGATACGCAGTATTTT	CASNGVFTNTDTQYF
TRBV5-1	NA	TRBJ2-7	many	TGCGCCAGCAGTCGGGACGGGCTCTACGAGCAGTACTTC	CASSRDGLYEQYF
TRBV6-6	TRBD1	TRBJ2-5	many	TGTGCCAGCAGGGGTAGGACAGGGCAAGAGACCCAGTACTTC	CASRGRTGQETQYF
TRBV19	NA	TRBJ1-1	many	TGTGCCAGTAGTACATGGACTGAAGCTTTCTTT	CASSTWTEAFF
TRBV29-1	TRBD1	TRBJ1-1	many	TGCAGCGTCGTCACAGGGGGCGTAACTGAAGCTTTCTTT	CSVVTGGVTEAFF
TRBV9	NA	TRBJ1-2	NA	TGTGCCAGCAGCCCAACCATCGCAGGACCGATAGGCTACACCTTC	CASSPTIAGPIGYTF
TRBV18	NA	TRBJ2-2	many	TGTGCCAGCTCCAACGGGACTGGATTCACCGGGGAGCTGTTTTTT	CASSNGTGFTGELFF
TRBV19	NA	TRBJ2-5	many	TGTGCCAGTAGTCCAGGTGGGCTACGGGAGACCCAGTACTTC	CASSPGGLRETQYF
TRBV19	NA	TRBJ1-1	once	TGTGCCAGTACCAATGCTGTGACGGTGAACACTGAAGCTTTCTTT	CASTNAVTVNTEAFF
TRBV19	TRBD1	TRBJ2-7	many	TGTGCCAGTAGTCCCCTGCCGAGGGGGACAGGGGGCCGGGAGCAGTACTTC	CASSPLPRGTGGREQYF
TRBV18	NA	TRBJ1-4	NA	TGTGCCAGCTCACCATCGAAGGGGTCTAATGAAAAACTGTTTTTT	CASSPSKGSNEKLFF
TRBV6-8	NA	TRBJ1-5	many	TGTGCCAGCAGGGACGGTAACAATCAGCCCCAGCATTTT	CASRDGNNQPQHF
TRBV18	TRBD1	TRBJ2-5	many	TGTGCCAGCCGGGGACAGGAGACCCAGTACTTC	CASRGQETQYF
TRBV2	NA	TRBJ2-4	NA	TGTGCCACCCGCGGAGGATCCCACATTCAGTACTTC	CATRGGSHIQYF
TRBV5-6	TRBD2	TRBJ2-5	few	TGTGCCAGCAGCTTAGTGGGGACTAGACGAGAGACCCAGTACTTC	CASSLVGTRRETQYF
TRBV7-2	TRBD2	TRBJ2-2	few	TGTGCCAGCAGCTTAGGGACTAGCGGGGGGGCCGGGGAGCTGTTTTTT	CASSLGTSGGAGELFF
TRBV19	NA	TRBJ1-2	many	TGTGCCAGTAGCCAACGACTTGGAGGGGACTATGGCTACACCTTC	CASSQRLGGDYGYTF
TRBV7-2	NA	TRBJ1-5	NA	TGTGCCAGCAGCCCAGGGGTACGTCAGCCCCAGCATTTT	CASSPGVRQPQHF
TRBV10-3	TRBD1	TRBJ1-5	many	TGTGCCACTGTTGGTGGCAGGGGGGATCAGCCCCAGCATTTT	CATVGGRGDQPQHF
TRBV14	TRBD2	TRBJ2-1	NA	TGTGCCAGCAGCCAGTTTAGCGGGGTTTCCTACAATGAGCAGTTCTTC	CASSQFSGVSYNEQFF
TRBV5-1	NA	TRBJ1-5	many	TGTGCCAGCAGCTTGAGGCAGGGGCCCCAGCATTTT	CASSLRQGPQHF